This T cell receptor (beta chain) was retrieved from a study of cytomegalovirus exposure and HLA in healthy donors. Study-level results: Despite most TCR sequences being rare, some public TCRs occurred in many donors.

Profiling relied on immunoSEQ multiplex PCR, and the TCRdb table lists in-frame clones only, not all of them. Among 150,000 to 200,000 clones listed, 80% to 85% were seen once. Regarding this clone: Its cognate antigen is unknown.

Trimming removed 6 bases from V and 5 bases from J, with 19 bases in between. The CDR3 extends over 15 amino acids. Germline CDR1 and CDR2: ENHRY and SYGVKD. The chain combines TRBV10-3 with TRBJ1-1; a weak D match, TRBD1 (5 bases). Sequences were obtained from PBMCs. The TCR was taken from a woman aged 25 to 45 in good health and CMV-seronegative. CDR3: CAISDRRPFTTEAFF. The CDR3 bases are TGTGCCATCAGCGACAGAAGGCCTTTTACGACTGAAGCTTTCTTT.